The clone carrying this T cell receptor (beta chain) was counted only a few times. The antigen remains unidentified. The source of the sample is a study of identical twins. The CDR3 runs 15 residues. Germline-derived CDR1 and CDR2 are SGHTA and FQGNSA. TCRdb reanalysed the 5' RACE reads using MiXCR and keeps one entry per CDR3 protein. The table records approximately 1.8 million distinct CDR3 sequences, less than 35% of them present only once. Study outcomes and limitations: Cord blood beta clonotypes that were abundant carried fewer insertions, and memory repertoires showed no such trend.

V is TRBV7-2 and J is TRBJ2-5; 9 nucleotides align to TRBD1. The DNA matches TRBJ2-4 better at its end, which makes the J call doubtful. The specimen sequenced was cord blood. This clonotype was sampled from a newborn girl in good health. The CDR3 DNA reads TGTGCCAGCAGCGTGTCGGGACAGGGTAGAAACATTCAGTACTTC. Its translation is CASSVSGQGRNIQYF.